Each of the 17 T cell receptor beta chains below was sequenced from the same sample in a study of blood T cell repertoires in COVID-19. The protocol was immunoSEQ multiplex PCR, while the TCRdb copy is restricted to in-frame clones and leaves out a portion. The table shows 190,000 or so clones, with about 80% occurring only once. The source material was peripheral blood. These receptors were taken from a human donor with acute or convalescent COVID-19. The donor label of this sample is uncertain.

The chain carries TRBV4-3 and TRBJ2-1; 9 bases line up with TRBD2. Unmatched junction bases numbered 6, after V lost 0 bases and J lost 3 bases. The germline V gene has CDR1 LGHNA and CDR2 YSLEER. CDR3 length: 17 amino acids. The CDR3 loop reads CASSQDLAGPYYNEQFF. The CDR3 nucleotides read TGCGCCAGCAGCCAAGACCTAGCGGGGCCTTACTACAATGAGCAGTTCTTC.

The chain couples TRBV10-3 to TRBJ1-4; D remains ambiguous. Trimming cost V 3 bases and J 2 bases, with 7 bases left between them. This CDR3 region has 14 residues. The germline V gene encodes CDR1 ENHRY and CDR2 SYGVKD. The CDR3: CAISEGSTNEKLFF. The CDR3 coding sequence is TGTGCCATCAGTGAAGGTAGCACTAATGAAAAACTGTTTTTT.

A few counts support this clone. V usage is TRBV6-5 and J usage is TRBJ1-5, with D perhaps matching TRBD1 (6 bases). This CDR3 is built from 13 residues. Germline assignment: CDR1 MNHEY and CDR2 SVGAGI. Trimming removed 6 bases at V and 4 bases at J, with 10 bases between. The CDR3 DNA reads TGTGCCAGCAGCGCCGACAGGAATCAGCCCCAGCATTTT. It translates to CASSADRNQPQHF.

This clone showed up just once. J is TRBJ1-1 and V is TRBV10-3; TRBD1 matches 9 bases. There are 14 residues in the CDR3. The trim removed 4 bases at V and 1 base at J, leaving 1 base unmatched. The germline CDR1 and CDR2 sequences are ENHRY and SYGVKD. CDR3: CAISAGQGNTEAFF. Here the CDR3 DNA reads TGTGCCATCAGTGCGGGACAGGGGAACACTGAAGCTTTCTTT.

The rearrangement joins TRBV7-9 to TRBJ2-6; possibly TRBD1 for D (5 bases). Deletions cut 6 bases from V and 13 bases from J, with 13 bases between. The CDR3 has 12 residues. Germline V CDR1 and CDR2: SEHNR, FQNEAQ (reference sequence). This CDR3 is CASRVGDSVLTF. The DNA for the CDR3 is TGTGCCAGCAGGGTAGGGGATTCTGTCCTGACTTTC.

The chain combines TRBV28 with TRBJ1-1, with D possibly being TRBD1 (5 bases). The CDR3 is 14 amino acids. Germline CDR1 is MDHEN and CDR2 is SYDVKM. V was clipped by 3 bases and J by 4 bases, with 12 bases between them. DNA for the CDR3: TGTGCCAGCAGTTTGTCCGGGGGTGTCACTGAAGCTTTCTTT. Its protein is CASSLSGGVTEAFF.

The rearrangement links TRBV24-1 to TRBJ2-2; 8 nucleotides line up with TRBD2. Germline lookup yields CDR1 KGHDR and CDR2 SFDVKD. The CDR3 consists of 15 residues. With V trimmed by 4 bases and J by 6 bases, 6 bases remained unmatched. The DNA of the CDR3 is TGTGCCACCAGTGAGCCGGGAGGGCTGGCCGGGGAGCTGTTTTTT. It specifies CATSEPGGLAGELFF.

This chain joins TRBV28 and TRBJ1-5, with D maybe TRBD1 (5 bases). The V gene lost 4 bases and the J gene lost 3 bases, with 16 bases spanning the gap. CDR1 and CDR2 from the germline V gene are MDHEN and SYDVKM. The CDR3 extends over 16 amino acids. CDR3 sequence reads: CASSSSKGLFNQPQHF. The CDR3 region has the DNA TGTGCCAGCAGTTCTTCTAAGGGACTCTTCAATCAGCCCCAGCATTTT.

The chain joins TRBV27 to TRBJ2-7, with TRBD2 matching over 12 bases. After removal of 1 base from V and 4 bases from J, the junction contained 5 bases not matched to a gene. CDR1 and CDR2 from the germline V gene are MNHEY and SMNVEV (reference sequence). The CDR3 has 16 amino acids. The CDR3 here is CASSLLPTSGSYEQYF. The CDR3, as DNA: TGTGCCAGCAGTTTATTGCCGACTAGCGGGAGTTACGAGCAGTACTTC.

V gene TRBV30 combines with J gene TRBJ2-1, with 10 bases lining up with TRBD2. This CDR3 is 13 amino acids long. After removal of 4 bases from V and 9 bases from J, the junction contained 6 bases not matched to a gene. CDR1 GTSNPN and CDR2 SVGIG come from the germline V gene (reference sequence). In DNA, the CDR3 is TGTGCCTGGATAATAGCGGGAGGCTCTGAGCAGTTCTTC. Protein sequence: CAWIIAGGSEQFF.

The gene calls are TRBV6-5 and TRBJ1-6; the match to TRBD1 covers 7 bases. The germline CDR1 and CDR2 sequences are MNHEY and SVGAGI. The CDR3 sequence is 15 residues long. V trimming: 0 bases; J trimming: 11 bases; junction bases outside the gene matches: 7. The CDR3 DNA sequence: TGTGCCAGCAGTTACTCCCGACAGGGCGCCGCACCCCTCCACTTT. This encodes CASSYSRQGAAPLHF.

The CDR3: CASSESGPRDTQYF. The CDR3 DNA sequence: TGTGCCAGCAGTGAATCAGGGCCCCGGGATACGCAGTATTTT. The rearrangement joins TRBV6-1 to TRBJ2-3; weak D call: TRBD1 (5 bases). CDR3 size: 14 residues. V lost 2 bases to trimming and J lost 6 bases, with 12 bases between them. Germline V CDR1 and CDR2: MNHNS, SASEGT.

The CDR3 here is CAFEPGVLRNSPLHF. CDR3 nucleotide sequence: TGTGCCTTCGAACCAGGGGTTTTACGCAATTCACCCCTCCACTTT. This sequence joins TRBV30 and TRBJ1-6, with a weak D call TRBD1 (6 bases). The CDR3 has 15 residues. Trimming took 7 bases from V and 7 from J, leaving 20 bases between them. Germline CDR1 and CDR2: GTSNPN and SVGIG (reference sequence).

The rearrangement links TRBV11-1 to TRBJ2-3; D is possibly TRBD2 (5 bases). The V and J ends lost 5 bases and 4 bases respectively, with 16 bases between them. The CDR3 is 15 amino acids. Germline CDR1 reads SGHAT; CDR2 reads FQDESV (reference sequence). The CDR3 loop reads CASSRMSGGADTQYF. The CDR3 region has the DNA TGTGCCAGCAGCAGAATGAGCGGCGGTGCAGATACGCAGTATTTT.

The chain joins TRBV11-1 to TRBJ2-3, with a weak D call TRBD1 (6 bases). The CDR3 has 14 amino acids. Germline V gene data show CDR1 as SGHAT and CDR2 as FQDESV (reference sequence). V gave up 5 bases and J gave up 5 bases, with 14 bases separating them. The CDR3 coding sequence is TGTGCCAGCAGCCCCCGCCTACAGGGAGATACGCAGTATTTT. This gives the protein CASSPRLQGDTQYF.

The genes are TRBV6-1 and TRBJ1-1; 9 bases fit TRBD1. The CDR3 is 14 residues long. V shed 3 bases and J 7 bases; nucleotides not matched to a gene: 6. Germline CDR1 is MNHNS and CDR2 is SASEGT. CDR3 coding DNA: TGTGCCAGCAGTGACGGACAGGGGATATTTGAAGCTTTCTTT. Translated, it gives CASSDGQGIFEAFF.

The CDR3 here is CASSPRDMGGEKLFF. For the CDR3, the DNA is TGTGCCAGCAGTCCCCGGGACATGGGGGGGGAAAAACTGTTTTTT. The V gene is TRBV25-1, the J gene TRBJ1-4, with D possibly matching TRBD1 (6 bases). Germline assignment: CDR1 MGHDK and CDR2 SYGVNS. The CDR3 has 15 residues. V lost 5 bases and J 8 bases, leaving 18 bases between the germline ends.